The sequence of this T cell receptor beta chain was determined in a study of cytomegalovirus exposure and HLA in healthy donors. Overall study results and limits: The listing of roughly 160 TCR beta chains classed them as cytomegalovirus-associated. The tendency of first-cohort TCR clusters to co-occur in the 130 or so validation repertoires was identified by a subsequent analysis.

The donors were part of the validation cohort of 100 to 150 subjects. That cohort was separate from the first cohort, which comprised 500 to 850 subjects. The data were produced by immunoSEQ multiplex PCR, yet TCRdb's version contains in-frame clones alone and is incomplete. The sample holds about 160,000 clones; roughly 89% are singletons and the top ten take 4% to 5%. Regarding this clone: Its antigen remains unknown.

Sequenced: PBMCs. This receptor was obtained from a man younger than 35 in good health and CMV-seropositive.

As DNA, the CDR3 is TGTGCCAGCAGTCCCGGGACTAGCACCTACGAGCAGTACTTC. Translation gives CASSPGTSTYEQYF. V usage is TRBV6-5 and J usage is TRBJ2-7; 9 bases are shared with TRBD2. CDR1 is MNHEY, CDR2 SVGAGI, per germline. The CDR3 totals 14 residues. With V trimmed by 5 bases and J by 2 bases, 4 bases remained unmatched.